This TCR beta chain originates from a study of regulatory T cells in long-lasting Graves disease. As to time point: newly diagnosed GD, antithyroid drugs for less than 3 months. Generation of the TCR library employed RNA extracted from PBMCs. Into tubes containing EDTA, approximately 8.5 milliliters of peripheral blood were drawn. HTBI primers from iRepertoire and Arm-PCR of CDR3 regions yielded the TCR beta libraries. TCRdb analysed the multiplex PCR reads with MiXCR anew, one entry per CDR3 protein. The sample has a few hundred thousand distinct CDR3 sequences, approximately 16% seen once. The receptor was derived from a female donor with Graves disease. Sequencing was performed on peripheral blood mononuclear cells (PBMCs), taken at new diagnosis, from a patient treated with antithyroid drugs.

DNA of the CDR3: TGTGCCAGCAGCTTGGGACAGAAGAACCAAGAGACCCAGTACTTC. Protein sequence: CASSLGQKNQETQYF. V gene TRBV7-6 combines with J gene TRBJ2-5; TRBD1 agrees at 7 bases. Germline values: CDR1 SGHVS, CDR2 FNYEAQ. The CDR3 covers 15 residues. V trimming: 3 bases; J trimming: 0 bases; junction bases outside the gene matches: 4.